The 8 T cell receptor beta chains presented below share a single source sample, sequenced in a study of graft-versus-host responses after intestinal transplantation. The table came from immunoSEQ multiplex PCR; TCRdb's copy has only in-frame clones and leaves some out. The sample has 90,000 to 120,000 clones, more than 85% seen once. Antigens for these TCRs are unknown. The material was unstimulated CD4+ T cells sorted from spleen or lymph node cells, obtained before intestinal transplant. These receptors originate from a human donor who received an intestinal transplant.

V usage is TRBV5-4 and J usage is TRBJ2-1; TRBD1 matches at 9 bases. The germline V gene encodes CDR1 SGHNT and CDR2 YYREEE (reference sequence). This CDR3 contains 17 residues. Trimming took 0 bases from V and 6 from J; bases not matched to a gene: 10. The CDR3 spells CASSLDPGQGLPNEQFF. DNA for the CDR3: TGTGCCAGCAGCTTGGACCCGGGACAGGGCCTGCCCAATGAGCAGTTCTTC. Complete variable domain (other parts from reference TRBV5-4 and TRBJ2-1): ETGVTQSPTHLIKTRGQQVTLRCSSQSGHNTVSWYQQALGQGPQFIFQYYREEENGRGNFPPRFSGLQFPNYSSELNVNALELDDSALYLCASSLDPGQGLPNEQFFGPGTRLTVL.

The V call is TRBV15, the J call TRBJ2-5; D possibly corresponds to TRBD2 (6 bases). CDR1 LNHNV and CDR2 YYDKDF come from the germline V gene (reference sequence). CDR3 length: 17 residues. Trimming took 2 bases from V and 9 from J, leaving 25 bases between them. CDR3 nucleotide sequence: TGTGCCACCAGCAGATCCGAAATGGGACTCGCTATAAGGGCCCAGTACTTC. Residues: CATSRSEMGLAIRAQYF.

This chain uses TRBV7-3 with TRBJ1-1; D not certain. The CDR3 is 12 residues long. Trimming shortened V by 4 bases and J by 5 bases, and 8 bases separated the two germline ends. Germline values: CDR1 SGHTA, CDR2 FQGTGA. The CDR3 region has the DNA TGTGCCAGCAGCTCCAGTACAACTGAAGCTTTCTTT. Residues: CASSSSTTEAFF. Full variable domain (remainder filled in from reference TRBV7-3 and TRBJ1-1): GAGVSQTPSNKVTEKGKYVELRCDPISGHTALYWYRQSLGQGPEFLIYFQGTGAADDSGLPNDRFFAVRPEGSVSTLKIQRTERGDSAVYLCASSSSTTEAFFGQGTRLTVV.

V usage is TRBV6-6 and J usage is TRBJ2-7; D perhaps matches TRBD2 (5 bases). This CDR3 contains 15 residues. CDR1 is MNHNY and CDR2 is SVGAGI in the germline V gene (reference sequence). V gave up 2 bases and J gave up 0 bases, with 11 bases separating them. The chain's CDR3 is CASSYLAGSSYEQYF. The DNA of the CDR3 is TGTGCCAGCAGTTACCTCGCGGGCAGCTCCTACGAGCAGTACTTC.

The genes are TRBV27 and TRBJ2-6; 7 nucleotides agree with TRBD1. Germline lookup yields CDR1 MNHEY and CDR2 SMNVEV (reference sequence). The CDR3 sequence is 16 residues long. V gave up 8 bases and J gave up 0 bases; unmatched junction bases: 7. CDR3 region: CASGRDRDSGANVLTF. Here the CDR3 DNA reads TGTGCCAGCGGCCGGGACAGAGACTCTGGGGCCAACGTCCTGACTTTC.

The CDR3 is CASSLRTSGGENEQFF. DNA for the CDR3: TGTGCCAGCAGCTTAAGGACTAGCGGGGGGGAGAATGAGCAGTTCTTC. The chain employs TRBV7-3 and TRBJ2-1, with 15 nucleotides matching TRBD2. Trimming removed 1 base from V and 7 bases from J; junction bases left unmatched: 2. The V gene's germline CDR1 is SGHTA and CDR2 FQGTGA. CDR3 length: 16 residues.

The CDR3 coding sequence is TGTGCCAGCAGCTTGGGAGGATCTAGCAATCAGCCCCAGCATTTT. Encoded protein: CASSLGGSSNQPQHF. The rearrangement joins TRBV5-5 to TRBJ1-5; D is uncertain. Germline CDR1 is SGHKS and CDR2 is YYEKEE (reference sequence). With 0 bases removed from V and 0 bases from J, the gap between germline ends came to 7 bases. The CDR3 runs 15 residues.

The chain uses TRBV6-5 and TRBJ1-1; 7 bases align to TRBD1. Per germline, CDR1 MNHEY and CDR2 SVGAGI. J was trimmed by 7 bases and V by 4 bases; bases with no gene match: 6. The CDR3 is made up of 13 amino acids. The CDR3 nucleotides are TGTGCCAGCAGTTTTCGTCGGGACAGTGAAGCTTTCTTT. It yields the protein CASSFRRDSEAFF.